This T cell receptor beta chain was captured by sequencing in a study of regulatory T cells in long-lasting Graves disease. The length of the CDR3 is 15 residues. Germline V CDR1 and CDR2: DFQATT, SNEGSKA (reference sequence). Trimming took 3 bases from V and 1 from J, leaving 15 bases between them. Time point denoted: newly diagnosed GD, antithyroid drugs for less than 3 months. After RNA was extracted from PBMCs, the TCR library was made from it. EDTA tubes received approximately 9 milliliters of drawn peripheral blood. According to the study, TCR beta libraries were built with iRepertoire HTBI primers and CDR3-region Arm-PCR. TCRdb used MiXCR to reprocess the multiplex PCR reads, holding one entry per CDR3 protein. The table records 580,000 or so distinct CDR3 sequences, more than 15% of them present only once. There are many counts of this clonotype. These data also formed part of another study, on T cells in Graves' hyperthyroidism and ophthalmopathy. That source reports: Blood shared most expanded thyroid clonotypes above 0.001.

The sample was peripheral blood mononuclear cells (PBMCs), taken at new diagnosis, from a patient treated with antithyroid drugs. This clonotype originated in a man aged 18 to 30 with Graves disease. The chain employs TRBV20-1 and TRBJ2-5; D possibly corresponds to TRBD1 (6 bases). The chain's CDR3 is CSARKWDTSQETQYF. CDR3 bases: TGCAGTGCTAGGAAGTGGGACACCTCCCAAGAGACCCAGTACTTC.